These 27 T cell receptor beta chains were sequenced from one sample in a study of shared clonotypes between healthy human individuals. Assay used: immunoSEQ multiplex PCR; TCRdb lists only in-frame clones, some missing. The data show around 2,000,000 clones, about 94% seen once. The naive CD8 population came from CD45RO-negative cells selected for CCR7, without terminally differentiated effector memory CD45RA+ cells. Sequenced: naive CD8+ T cells sorted from blood. Every receptor here comes from a man aged 18 to 29 in good health.

The rearrangement joins TRBV28 to TRBJ1-1; 7 bases fit TRBD1. Germline V CDR1 and CDR2: MDHEN, SYDVKM. Losses at the gene ends were 4 bases for V and 0 bases for J; bases not matched to a gene: 8. The CDR3 covers 16 residues. Here the CDR3 DNA reads TGTGCCAGCAGTTCCGACAGGGAGGCTATGAACACTGAAGCTTTCTTT. This translates into CASSSDREAMNTEAFF.

Here the CDR3 DNA reads TGTGCCACCACCCTCCTGGGACGGTCAGCTAACTATGGCTACACCTTC. This codes for CATTLLGRSANYGYTF. The rearrangement joins TRBV15 to TRBJ1-2; possible D gene TRBD1, 5 bases. The CDR3 sequence is 16 residues long. Germline values: CDR1 LNHNV, CDR2 YYDKDF (reference sequence). The germline V and J ends were trimmed by 7 bases and 0 bases, with 18 bases remaining between them.

The chain links TRBV30 to TRBJ1-4, with a possible D match to TRBD1 (6 bases). Germline assignment: CDR1 GTSNPN and CDR2 SVGIG (reference sequence). The CDR3 runs to 15 residues. V gave up 4 bases and J gave up 7 bases, with 19 bases separating them. The DNA of the CDR3 is TGTGCCTGGAAACACCAGGGGTTCGGGGGTGAAAAACTGTTTTTT. This translates into CAWKHQGFGGEKLFF.

The sample holds one count of this clone. The J gene is TRBJ2-1, the V gene TRBV11-2; D is undetermined. The CDR3 runs 11 residues. Germline assignment: CDR1 SGHAT and CDR2 FQNNGV. Trimming took 3 bases from V and 12 from J, leaving 9 bases between them. The chain's CDR3 is CASSFGIVQFF. The CDR3 nucleotides read TGTGCCAGCAGCTTCGGAATAGTGCAGTTCTTC.

This clone has a single count. The V call is TRBV19, the J call TRBJ2-7, with TRBD1 identical over 12 bases. This CDR3 spans 15 amino acids. V shed 6 bases, J shed 7 bases, and the junction held 10 bases outside the gene matches. Per germline, CDR1 LNHDA and CDR2 SQIVND (reference sequence). CDR3 protein: CASSSPGTGGEEQYF. CDR3 bases: TGTGCCAGTAGCAGTCCCGGGACAGGGGGCGAAGAGCAGTACTTC.

CDR3: CASSDPRQGLGTDTQYF. CDR3 nucleotide sequence: TGCGCCAGCAGTGACCCCCGACAGGGGCTGGGGACAGATACGCAGTATTTT. V and J are TRBV10-1 and TRBJ2-3; 8 bases map to TRBD1. CDR1 is WNHNN and CDR2 is SYGVQD in the germline V gene (reference sequence). Unmatched junction bases numbered 11, after V lost 3 bases and J lost 3 bases. This CDR3 has 17 residues.

The V gene is TRBV30, the J gene TRBJ1-4; D unresolved. Per germline, CDR1 GTSNPN and CDR2 SVGIG (reference sequence). Trimming shortened V by 1 base and J by 7 bases, and 16 bases separated the two germline ends. This CDR3 has 15 amino acids. The DNA of the CDR3 is TGTGCCTGGAGTGGCCGGGCCTTATCAGGTGAAAAACTGTTTTTT. This codes for CAWSGRALSGEKLFF.

This chain links TRBV27 with TRBJ2-3, with 9 bases matching TRBD2. This CDR3 region has 18 residues. The germline gives CDR1 MNHEY, CDR2 SMNVEV (reference sequence). J gave up 6 bases and V 0 bases, and 13 bases lay outside the gene matches. Here the CDR3 reads CASSLSPGSGRSYDTQYF. CDR3 in DNA: TGTGCCAGCAGTTTATCCCCGGGGAGCGGGAGGTCGTATGATACGCAGTATTTT.

The chain has TRBV6-5 and TRBJ2-1, with D tentatively TRBD2 (6 bases). V shed 1 base and J shed 8 bases, with 15 bases lying between them. The CDR3 totals 15 residues. Germline CDR1 MNHEY, CDR2 SVGAGI. CDR3 loop: CASSYLAATSHEQFF. DNA of the CDR3: TGTGCCAGCAGTTACTTGGCCGCTACTAGCCATGAGCAGTTCTTC.

This chain joins TRBV10-3 and TRBJ2-7; D is uncertain. The germline CDR1 and CDR2 sequences are ENHRY and SYGVKD. This CDR3 region has 11 residues. The V end was cut by 1 base, the J end by 5 bases, with 3 bases between. The CDR3 DNA sequence: TGTGCCATCAGTGAGTTCGACGAGCAGTACTTC. Encoded protein: CAISEFDEQYF.

V gene TRBV10-2 combines with J gene TRBJ1-1, with no clear D. Per germline, CDR1 WSHSY and CDR2 SAAADI. Trimming took off 6 bases at V and 6 bases at J, with 11 bases between the two ends. The CDR3 length is 12 residues. DNA of the CDR3: TGCGCCAGCAGCCCCAGGAGTTCTGAAGCTTTCTTT. Translated, it gives CASSPRSSEAFF.

On this clone itself: This CDR3 is also generated by other DNA sequences in the sample. The chain uses TRBV9 and TRBJ2-3; D is possibly TRBD1 or TRBD2 (6 bases each). Germline CDR1 SGDLS, CDR2 YYNGEE. The length of the CDR3 is 15 residues. Between the trimmed V and J ends, which lost 0 bases and 3 bases, there was a span of 11 bases. The chain's CDR3 is CASSVGGASTDTQYF. The CDR3 DNA sequence: TGTGCCAGCAGCGTAGGGGGGGCTTCAACAGATACGCAGTATTTT.

The chain has TRBV2 and TRBJ2-7; D gene unclear. V was shortened by 3 bases and J by 0 bases, with 9 bases between the two germline ends. CDR3 length: 14 amino acids. CDR1 and CDR2 from the germline V gene are SNHLY and FYNNEI. The CDR3 DNA sequence: TGTGCCAGCAGTGATAGCTGGAGCTCCTACGAGCAGTACTTC. As protein: CASSDSWSSYEQYF.

A remark on this clone: The sample holds other DNA sequences that translate to the same CDR3. The CDR3, as DNA: TGTGCCACCAGCAGGCCTCAGGGAGCCCCTGGAAACACCATATATTTT. Its translation: CATSRPQGAPGNTIYF. V usage is TRBV15 and J usage is TRBJ1-3, with D perhaps matching TRBD1 (5 bases). Between the trimmed V and J ends, which lost 3 bases and 2 bases, there was a span of 14 bases. The germline CDR1 and CDR2 sequences are LNHNV and YYDKDF (reference sequence). The CDR3 spans 16 residues.

The chain uses TRBV7-9 and TRBJ2-7; D may match TRBD1 or TRBD2 (5 bases each). Per germline, CDR1 SEHNR and CDR2 FQNEAQ (reference sequence). Trimming cost V 1 base and J 3 bases, with 10 bases left between them. The CDR3 loop spans 14 amino acids. The CDR3 loop reads CASSLVGTLYEQYF. CDR3 DNA sequence: TGTGCCAGCAGCTTAGTTGGGACGCTCTACGAGCAGTACTTC.

V usage is TRBV4-1 and J usage is TRBJ2-5, with a weak D call TRBD1 (6 bases). This CDR3 region has 18 residues. Germline lookup yields CDR1 MGHRA and CDR2 YSYEKL. V was pared by 0 bases and J by 9 bases, with 26 bases between. The CDR3 reads CASSQDPDRLGGEGAQYF. The CDR3 DNA reads TGCGCCAGCAGCCAAGATCCGGACAGATTAGGTGGGGAAGGGGCCCAGTACTTC.

This chain links TRBV29-1 with TRBJ2-1; D is uncertain. This CDR3 has 13 residues. Germline CDR1 and CDR2: SQVTM and ANQGSEA. V lost 7 bases, J lost 2 bases, and 12 bases lay in between. CDR3 DNA: TGCAGCGCCGTCCAAAGGGCCTACAATGAGCAGTTCTTC. Translation gives CSAVQRAYNEQFF.

The chain combines TRBV7-9 with TRBJ2-7, with 12 bases that match TRBD2. In germline, CDR1 is SEHNR, CDR2 FQNEAQ (reference sequence). V gave up 3 bases and J gave up 1 base; unmatched junction bases: 4. The CDR3 totals 16 residues. For the CDR3, the DNA is TGTGCCAGCAGCTTGAGCGGACTAGCGGGATCCTACGAGCAGTACTTC. Translating it yields CASSLSGLAGSYEQYF.

The chain recombines TRBV6-5 with TRBJ1-2, with a tentative D call TRBD1 (5 bases). Germline CDR1 MNHEY, CDR2 SVGAGI. V was cut by 5 bases and J by 8 bases, with 21 bases left in between. The CDR3 totals 15 residues. The CDR3 is CASSPTSYGAGGYTF. Here the CDR3 DNA reads TGTGCCAGCAGTCCGACTTCTTATGGGGCCGGGGGCTACACCTTC.

The chain uses TRBV5-4 and TRBJ2-2, with 11 bases identical to TRBD2. Germline CDR1 reads SGHNT; CDR2 reads YYREEE (reference sequence). Unmatched junction bases numbered 7, after V lost 5 bases and J lost 7 bases. The CDR3 runs to 15 residues. The CDR3 sequence is CASSIAGGPSGELFF. The CDR3 DNA reads as TGTGCCAGCAGTATAGCGGGAGGGCCCAGCGGGGAGCTGTTTTTT.

This chain links TRBV27 with TRBJ2-2; D may be TRBD1 (6 bases). The germline CDR1 and CDR2 sequences are MNHEY and SMNVEV (reference sequence). This CDR3 contains 15 residues. Trimming removed 6 bases from V and 4 bases from J, with 15 bases in between. Written as DNA, the CDR3 is TGTGCCAGCAGGGGGATTACAGGGAGCACCGGGGAGCTGTTTTTT. Its translation is CASRGITGSTGELFF.

The V and J genes are TRBV7-6 and TRBJ2-3; tentatively, D is TRBD1 (6 bases). Germline-derived CDR1 and CDR2 are SGHVS and FNYEAQ. V gave up 0 bases and J gave up 2 bases, with 9 bases separating them. The CDR3 has 15 residues. CDR3 protein: CASSLATGLTDTQYF. In DNA, the CDR3 is TGTGCCAGCAGCTTAGCGACAGGACTCACAGATACGCAGTATTTT.

The CDR3 sequence: CASSLLGQPYEQYF. The CDR3 nucleotides read TGTGCCAGCAGCTTATTGGGGCAGCCCTACGAGCAGTACTTC. The chain recombines TRBV7-9 with TRBJ2-7; TRBD1 is a possible D gene (5 bases). The CDR3 loop spans 14 amino acids. The V gene's germline CDR1 is SEHNR and CDR2 FQNEAQ (reference sequence). V was cut by 2 bases and J by 2 bases, with 10 bases left in between. Looking up the rest from reference TRBV7-9 and TRBJ2-7 gives the full variable domain: DTGVSQNPRHKITKRGQNVTFRCDPISEHNRLYWYRQTLGQGPEFLTYFQNEAQLEKSRLLSDRFSAERPKGSFSTLEIQRTEQGDSAMYLCASSLLGQPYEQYFGPGTRLTVT.

V and J are TRBV7-9 and TRBJ2-5; 8 bases are a match to TRBD1. J was trimmed by 3 bases and V by 5 bases; bases with no gene match: 11. Germline lookup yields CDR1 SEHNR and CDR2 FQNEAQ (reference sequence). The CDR3 sequence is 16 residues long. The CDR3 DNA reads as TGTGCCAGCAGCCGTCACCAGGGGGCGGGCAAAGAGACCCAGTACTTC. Translation: CASSRHQGAGKETQYF. Combining the CDR3 with reference TRBV7-9 and TRBJ2-5 gives the whole variable domain DTGVSQNPRHKITKRGQNVTFRCDPISEHNRLYWYRQTLGQGPEFLTYFQNEAQLEKSRLLSDRFSAERPKGSFSTLEIQRTEQGDSAMYLCASSRHQGAGKETQYFGPGTRLLVL.

The rearrangement joins TRBV4-3 to TRBJ2-7, with 7 nucleotides matching TRBD2. The CDR3 spans 15 residues. The germline V gene has CDR1 LGHNA and CDR2 YSLEER. Germline trimming cut 4 bases from V and 4 bases from J; bases unmatched to any gene: 10. This CDR3 reads CASSRTGTTEYEQYF. The CDR3 nucleotides read TGCGCCAGCAGCCGAACCGGGACTACCGAGTACGAGCAGTACTTC.

The J gene is TRBJ2-2, the V gene TRBV6-5; the D gene could be TRBD1 or TRBD2 (5 bases each). CDR1 MNHEY and CDR2 SVGAGI come from the germline V gene. This CDR3 comprises 12 residues. V gave up 6 bases and J gave up 7 bases, with 9 bases separating them. CDR3 amino acids: CASSWGFGELFF. The CDR3 bases are TGTGCCAGCAGCTGGGGGTTCGGGGAGCTGTTTTTT.

V gene TRBV27 combines with J gene TRBJ2-7; D may be TRBD1 or TRBD2 (5 bases each). Germline CDR1 is MNHEY and CDR2 is SMNVEV (reference sequence). The CDR3 spans 13 residues. The ends were cut back, 4 bases at V and 3 bases at J, with 10 bases in the middle. The CDR3: CASSWGPDYEQYF. The DNA of the CDR3 is TGTGCCAGCAGTTGGGGACCCGACTACGAGCAGTACTTC.